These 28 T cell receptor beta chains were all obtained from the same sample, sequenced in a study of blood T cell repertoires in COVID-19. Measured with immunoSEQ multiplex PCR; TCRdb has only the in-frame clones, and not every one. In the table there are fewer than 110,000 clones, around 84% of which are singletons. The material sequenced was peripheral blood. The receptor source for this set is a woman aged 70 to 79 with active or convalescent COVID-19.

The CDR3 DNA reads TGTGCCAGCACCCAGAACAGGGAGGAGACCCAGTACTTC. Translated: CASTQNREETQYF. V is TRBV6-5 and J is TRBJ2-5, with D maybe TRBD1 (6 bases). Germline assignment: CDR1 MNHEY and CDR2 SVGAGI. The V and J ends lost 7 bases and 5 bases respectively, with 14 bases between them. The CDR3 loop spans 13 amino acids.

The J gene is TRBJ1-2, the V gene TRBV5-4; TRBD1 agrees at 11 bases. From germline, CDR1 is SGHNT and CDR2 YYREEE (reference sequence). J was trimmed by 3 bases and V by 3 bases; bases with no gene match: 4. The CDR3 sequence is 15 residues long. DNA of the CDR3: TGTGCCAGCAGCTGGGACAGGGGGAGGTACTATGGCTACACCTTC. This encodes CASSWDRGRYYGYTF. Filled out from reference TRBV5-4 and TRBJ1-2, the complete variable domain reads ETGVTQSPTHLIKTRGQQVTLRCSSQSGHNTVSWYQQALGQGPQFIFQYYREEENGRGNFPPRFSGLQFPNYSSELNVNALELDDSALYLCASSWDRGRYYGYTFGSGTRLTVV.

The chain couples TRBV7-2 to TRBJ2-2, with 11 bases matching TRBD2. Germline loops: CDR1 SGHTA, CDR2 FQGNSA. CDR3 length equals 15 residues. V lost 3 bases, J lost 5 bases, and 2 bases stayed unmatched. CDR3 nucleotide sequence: TGTGCCAGCAGCTTCAGACTAGCGGGAACCGGGGAGCTGTTTTTT. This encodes CASSFRLAGTGELFF.

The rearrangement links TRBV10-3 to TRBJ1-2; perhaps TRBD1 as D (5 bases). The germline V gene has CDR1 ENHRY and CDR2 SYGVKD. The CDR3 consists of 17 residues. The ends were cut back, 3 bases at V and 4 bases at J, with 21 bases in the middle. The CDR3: CAISDRKAGKIGYGYTF. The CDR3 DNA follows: TGTGCCATCAGTGACAGGAAGGCAGGGAAAATAGGCTATGGCTACACCTTC.

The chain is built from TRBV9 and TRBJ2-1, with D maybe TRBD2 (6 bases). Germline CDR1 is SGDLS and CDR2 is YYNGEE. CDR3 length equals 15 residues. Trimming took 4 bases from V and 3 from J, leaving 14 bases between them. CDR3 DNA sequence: TGTGCCAGCAGCCCCCGGGACTGGGTCTACAATGAGCAGTTCTTC. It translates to CASSPRDWVYNEQFF.

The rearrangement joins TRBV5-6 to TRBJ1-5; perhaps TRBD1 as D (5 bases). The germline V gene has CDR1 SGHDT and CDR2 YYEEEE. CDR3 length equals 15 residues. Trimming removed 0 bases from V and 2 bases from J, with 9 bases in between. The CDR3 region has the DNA TGTGCCAGCAGCTTGGGCAGGGTAGGCAATCAGCCCCAGCATTTT. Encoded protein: CASSLGRVGNQPQHF.

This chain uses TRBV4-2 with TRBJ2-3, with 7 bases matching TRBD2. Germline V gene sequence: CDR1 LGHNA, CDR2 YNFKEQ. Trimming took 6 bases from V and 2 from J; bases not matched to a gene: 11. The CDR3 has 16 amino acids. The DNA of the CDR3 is TGTGCCAGCAGTACCCAAGCGGGGCCGACCACAGATACGCAGTATTTT. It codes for CASSTQAGPTTDTQYF.

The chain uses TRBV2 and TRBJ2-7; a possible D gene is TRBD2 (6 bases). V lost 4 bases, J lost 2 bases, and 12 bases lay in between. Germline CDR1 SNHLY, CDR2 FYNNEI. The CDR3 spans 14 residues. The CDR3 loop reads CASSVSSATYEQYF. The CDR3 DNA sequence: TGTGCCAGCAGTGTTTCTAGCGCAACCTACGAGCAGTACTTC. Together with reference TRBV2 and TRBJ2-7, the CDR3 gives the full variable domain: EPEVTQTPSHQVTQMGQEVILRCVPISNHLYFYWYRQILGQKVEFLVSFYNNEISEKSEIFDDQFSVERPDGSNFTLKIRSTKLEDSAMYFCASSVSSATYEQYFGPGTRLTVT.

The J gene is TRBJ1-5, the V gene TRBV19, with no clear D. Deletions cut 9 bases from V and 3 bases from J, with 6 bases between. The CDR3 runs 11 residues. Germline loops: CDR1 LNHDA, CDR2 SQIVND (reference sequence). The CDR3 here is CASGNNQPQHF. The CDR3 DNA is TGTGCCAGCGGTAACAATCAGCCCCAGCATTTT.

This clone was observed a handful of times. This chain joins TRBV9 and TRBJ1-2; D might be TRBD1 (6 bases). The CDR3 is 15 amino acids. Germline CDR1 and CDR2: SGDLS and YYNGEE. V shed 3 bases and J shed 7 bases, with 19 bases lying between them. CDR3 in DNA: TGTGCCAGCAGCGCAAATTGGGGACACCCATTTGGCTACACCTTC. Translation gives CASSANWGHPFGYTF.

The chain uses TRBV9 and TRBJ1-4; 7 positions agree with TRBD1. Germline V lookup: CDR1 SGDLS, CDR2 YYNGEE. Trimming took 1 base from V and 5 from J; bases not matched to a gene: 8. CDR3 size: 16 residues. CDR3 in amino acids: CASSVPPGQENEKLFF. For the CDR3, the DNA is TGTGCCAGCAGCGTACCACCCGGACAGGAGAATGAAAAACTGTTTTTT.

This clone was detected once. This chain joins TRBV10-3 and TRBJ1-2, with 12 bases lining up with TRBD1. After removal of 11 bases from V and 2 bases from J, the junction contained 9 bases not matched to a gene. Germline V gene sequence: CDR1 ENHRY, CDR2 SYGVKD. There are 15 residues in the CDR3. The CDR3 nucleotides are TGTGCCGCGTGGGAGGGACAGGGGGCGAACTATGGCTACACCTTC. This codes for CAAWEGQGANYGYTF.

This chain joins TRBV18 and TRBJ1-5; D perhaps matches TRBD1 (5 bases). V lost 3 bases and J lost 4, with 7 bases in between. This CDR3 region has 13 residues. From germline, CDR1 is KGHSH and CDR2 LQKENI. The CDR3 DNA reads TGTGCCAGCTCACCCGACAGAAATCAGCCCCAGCATTTT. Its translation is CASSPDRNQPQHF.

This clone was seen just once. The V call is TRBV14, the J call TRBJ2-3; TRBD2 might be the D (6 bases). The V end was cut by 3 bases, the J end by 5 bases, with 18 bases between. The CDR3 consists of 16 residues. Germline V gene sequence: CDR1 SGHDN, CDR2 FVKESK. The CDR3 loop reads CASSHGGTAQGDTQYF. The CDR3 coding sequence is TGTGCCAGCAGCCATGGTGGGACTGCCCAAGGAGATACGCAGTATTTT.

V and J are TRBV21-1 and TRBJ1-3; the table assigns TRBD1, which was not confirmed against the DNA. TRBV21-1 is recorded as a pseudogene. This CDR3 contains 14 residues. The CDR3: CASSKANSGNTIYF. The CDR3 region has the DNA TGTGCCAGCAGCAAAGCGAACAGTGGAAACACCATATATTTT.

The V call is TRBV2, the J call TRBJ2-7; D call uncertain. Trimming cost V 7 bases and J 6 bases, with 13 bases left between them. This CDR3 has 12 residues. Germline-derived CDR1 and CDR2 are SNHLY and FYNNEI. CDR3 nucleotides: TGTGCCAGCAAATCGACAACTCGCGAGCAGTACTTC. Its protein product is CASKSTTREQYF.

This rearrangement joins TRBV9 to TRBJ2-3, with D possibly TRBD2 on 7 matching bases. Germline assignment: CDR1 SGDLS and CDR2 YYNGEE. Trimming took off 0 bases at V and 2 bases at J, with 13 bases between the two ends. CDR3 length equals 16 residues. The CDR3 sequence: CASSVGGGVLTDTQYF. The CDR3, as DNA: TGTGCCAGCAGCGTAGGAGGGGGGGTACTCACAGATACGCAGTATTTT.

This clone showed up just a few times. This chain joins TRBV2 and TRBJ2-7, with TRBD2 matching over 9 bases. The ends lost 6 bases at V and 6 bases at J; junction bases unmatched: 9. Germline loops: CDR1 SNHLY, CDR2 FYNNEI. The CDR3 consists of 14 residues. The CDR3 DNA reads TGTGCCAGCAGGGGTAGCGGGAGTTCGGTCGAGCAGTACTTC. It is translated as CASRGSGSSVEQYF.

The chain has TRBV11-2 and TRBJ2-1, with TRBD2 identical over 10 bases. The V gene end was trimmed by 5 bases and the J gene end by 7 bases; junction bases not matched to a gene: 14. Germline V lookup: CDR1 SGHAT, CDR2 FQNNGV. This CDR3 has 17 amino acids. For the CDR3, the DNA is TGTGCCAGCAGCCCCGCTGGTCTAGCGGGAGTGGGGAATGAGCAGTTCTTC. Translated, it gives CASSPAGLAGVGNEQFF.

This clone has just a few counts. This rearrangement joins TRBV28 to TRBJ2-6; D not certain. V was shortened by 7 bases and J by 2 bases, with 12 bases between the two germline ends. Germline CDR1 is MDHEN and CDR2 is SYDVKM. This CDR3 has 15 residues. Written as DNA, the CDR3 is TGTGCCAGCACCATAACAGCAACTGGGGCCAACGTCCTGACTTTC. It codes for CASTITATGANVLTF.

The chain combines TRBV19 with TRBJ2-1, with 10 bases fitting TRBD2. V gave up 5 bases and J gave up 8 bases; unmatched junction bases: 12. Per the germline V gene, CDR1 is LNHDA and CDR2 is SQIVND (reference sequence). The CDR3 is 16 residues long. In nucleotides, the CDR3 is TGTGCCAGTAGTCCGCGGCCCAGCGGGGGGGCCTATGAGCAGTTCTTC. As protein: CASSPRPSGGAYEQFF.

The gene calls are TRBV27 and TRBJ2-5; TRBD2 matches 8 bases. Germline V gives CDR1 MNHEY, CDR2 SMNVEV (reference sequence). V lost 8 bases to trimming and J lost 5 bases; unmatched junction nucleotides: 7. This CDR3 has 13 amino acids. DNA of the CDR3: TGTGCCAGCGGACGACTAGCGTCTGAGACCCAGTACTTC. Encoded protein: CASGRLASETQYF.

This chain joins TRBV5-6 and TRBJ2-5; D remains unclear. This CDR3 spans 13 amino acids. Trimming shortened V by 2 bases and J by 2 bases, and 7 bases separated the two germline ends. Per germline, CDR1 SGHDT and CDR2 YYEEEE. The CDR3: CASSLTDQETQYF. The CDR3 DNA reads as TGTGCCAGCAGCTTAACTGATCAAGAGACCCAGTACTTC. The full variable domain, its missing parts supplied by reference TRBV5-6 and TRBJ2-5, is DAGVTQSPTHLIKTRGQQVTLRCSPKSGHDTVSWYQQALGQGPQFIFQYYEEEERQRGNFPDRFSGHQFPNYSSELNVNALLLGDSALYLCASSLTDQETQYFGPGTRLLVL.

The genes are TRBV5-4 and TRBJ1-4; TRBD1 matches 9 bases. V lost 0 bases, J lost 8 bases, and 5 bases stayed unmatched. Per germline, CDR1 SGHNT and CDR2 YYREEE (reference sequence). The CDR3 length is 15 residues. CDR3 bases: TGTGCCAGCAGCTTGGCGGGACAGGGTCGAGAAAAACTGTTTTTT. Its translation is CASSLAGQGREKLFF.

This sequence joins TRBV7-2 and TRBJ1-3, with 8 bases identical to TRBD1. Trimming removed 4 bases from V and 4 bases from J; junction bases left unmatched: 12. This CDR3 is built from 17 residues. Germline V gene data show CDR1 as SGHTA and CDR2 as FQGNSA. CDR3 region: CASSSEAGGASGNTIYF. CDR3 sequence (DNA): TGTGCCAGCAGCTCCGAGGCAGGGGGCGCGAGCGGAAACACCATATATTTT.

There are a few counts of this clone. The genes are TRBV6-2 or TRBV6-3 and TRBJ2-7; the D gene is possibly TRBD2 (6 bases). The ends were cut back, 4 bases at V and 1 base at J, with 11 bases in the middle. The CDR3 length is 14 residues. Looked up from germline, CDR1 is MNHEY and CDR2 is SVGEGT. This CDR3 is CASSSAGLSYEQYF. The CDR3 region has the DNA TGTGCCAGCAGTTCGGCGGGGCTTTCCTACGAGCAGTACTTC.

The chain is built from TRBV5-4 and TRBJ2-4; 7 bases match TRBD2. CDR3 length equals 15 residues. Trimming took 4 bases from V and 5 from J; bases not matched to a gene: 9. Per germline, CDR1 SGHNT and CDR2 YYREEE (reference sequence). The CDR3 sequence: CASSTPTSVENIQYF. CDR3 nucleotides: TGTGCCAGCAGCACTCCCACTAGCGTCGAAAACATTCAGTACTTC.

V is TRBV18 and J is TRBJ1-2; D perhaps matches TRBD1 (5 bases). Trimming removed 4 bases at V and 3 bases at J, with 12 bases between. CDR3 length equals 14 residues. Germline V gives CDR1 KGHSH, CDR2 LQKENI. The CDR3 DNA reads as TGTGCCAGCTCACAAGACAGAGAGCACTATGGCTACACCTTC. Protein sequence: CASSQDREHYGYTF.